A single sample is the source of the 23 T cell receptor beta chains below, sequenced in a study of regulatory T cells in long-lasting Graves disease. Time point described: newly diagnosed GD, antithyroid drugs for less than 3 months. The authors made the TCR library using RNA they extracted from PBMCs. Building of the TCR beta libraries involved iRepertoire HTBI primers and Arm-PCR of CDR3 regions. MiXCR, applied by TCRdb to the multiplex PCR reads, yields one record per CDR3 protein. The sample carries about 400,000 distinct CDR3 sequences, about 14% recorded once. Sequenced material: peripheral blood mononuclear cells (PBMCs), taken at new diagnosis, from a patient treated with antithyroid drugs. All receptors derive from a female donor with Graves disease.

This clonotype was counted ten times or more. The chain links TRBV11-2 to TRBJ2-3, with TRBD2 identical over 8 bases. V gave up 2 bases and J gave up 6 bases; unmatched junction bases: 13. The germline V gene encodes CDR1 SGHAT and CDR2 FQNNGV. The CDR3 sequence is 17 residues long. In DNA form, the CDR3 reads TGTGCCAGCAGCTTACCCGGGCGGGCCCGGGGGGGGGATACGCAGTATTTT. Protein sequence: CASSLPGRARGGDTQYF.

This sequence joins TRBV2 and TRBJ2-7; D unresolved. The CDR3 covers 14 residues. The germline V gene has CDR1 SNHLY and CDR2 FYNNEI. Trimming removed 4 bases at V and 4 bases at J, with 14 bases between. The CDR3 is CASSVMDALYEQYF. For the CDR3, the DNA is TGTGCCAGCAGTGTGATGGACGCCTTGTACGAGCAGTACTTC.

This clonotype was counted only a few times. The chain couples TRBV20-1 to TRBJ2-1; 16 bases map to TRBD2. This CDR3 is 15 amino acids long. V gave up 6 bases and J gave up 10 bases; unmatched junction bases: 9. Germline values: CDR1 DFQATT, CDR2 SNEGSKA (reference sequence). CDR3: CSALTGTSGRAEQFF. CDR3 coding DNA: TGCAGTGCGTTAACCGGGACTAGCGGGAGGGCCGAGCAGTTCTTC.

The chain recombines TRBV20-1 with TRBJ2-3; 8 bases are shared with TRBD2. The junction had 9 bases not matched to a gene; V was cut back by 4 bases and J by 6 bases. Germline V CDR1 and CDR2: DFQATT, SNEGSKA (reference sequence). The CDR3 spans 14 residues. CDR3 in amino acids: CSAIKAGVLDTQYF. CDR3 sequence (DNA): TGCAGTGCTATAAAAGCGGGAGTTTTGGATACGCAGTATTTT.

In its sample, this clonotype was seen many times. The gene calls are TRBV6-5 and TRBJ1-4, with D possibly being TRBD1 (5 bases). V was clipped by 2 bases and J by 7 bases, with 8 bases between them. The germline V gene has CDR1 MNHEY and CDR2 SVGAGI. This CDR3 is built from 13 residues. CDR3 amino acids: CASSYRGGEKLFF. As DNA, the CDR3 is TGTGCCAGCAGTTACAGGGGTGGTGAAAAACTGTTTTTT.

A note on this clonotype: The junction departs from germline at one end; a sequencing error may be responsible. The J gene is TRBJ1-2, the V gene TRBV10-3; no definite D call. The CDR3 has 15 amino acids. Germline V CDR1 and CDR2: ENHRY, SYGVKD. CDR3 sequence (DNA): TGTGCCACCTACCACGTCTGGGTCAATAACAATGGCTACACCTTC. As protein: CATYHVWVNNNGYTF.

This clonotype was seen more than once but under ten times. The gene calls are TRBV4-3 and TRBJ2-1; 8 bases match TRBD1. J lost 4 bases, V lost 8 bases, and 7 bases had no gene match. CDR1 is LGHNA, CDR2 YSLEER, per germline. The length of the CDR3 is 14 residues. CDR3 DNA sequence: TGCGCCAGCCGTCAGGGGGCGGAATACAATGAGCAGTTCTTC. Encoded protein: CASRQGAEYNEQFF.

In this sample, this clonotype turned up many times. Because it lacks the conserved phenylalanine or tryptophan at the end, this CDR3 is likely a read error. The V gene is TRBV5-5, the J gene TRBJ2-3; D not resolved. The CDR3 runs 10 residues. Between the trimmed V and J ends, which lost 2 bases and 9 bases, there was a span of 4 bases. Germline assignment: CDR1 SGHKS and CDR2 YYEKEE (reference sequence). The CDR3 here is CASSLRTQYL. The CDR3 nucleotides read TGTGCCAGCAGCTTAAGGACGCAGTATCTT.

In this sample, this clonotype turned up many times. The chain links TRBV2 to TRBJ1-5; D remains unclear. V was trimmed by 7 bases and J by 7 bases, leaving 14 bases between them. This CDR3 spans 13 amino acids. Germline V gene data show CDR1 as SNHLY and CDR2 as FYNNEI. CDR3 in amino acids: CASNPSGGQPQHF. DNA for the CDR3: TGTGCCAGCAATCCCTCGGGCGGACAGCCCCAGCATTTT.

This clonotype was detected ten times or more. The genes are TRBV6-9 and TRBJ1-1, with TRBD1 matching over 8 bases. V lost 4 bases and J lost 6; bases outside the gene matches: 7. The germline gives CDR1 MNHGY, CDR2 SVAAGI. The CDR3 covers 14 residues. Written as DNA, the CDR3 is TGTGCCAGCAGTTCCCAGGACAGGGTCGCTGAAGCTTTCTTT. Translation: CASSSQDRVAEAFF.

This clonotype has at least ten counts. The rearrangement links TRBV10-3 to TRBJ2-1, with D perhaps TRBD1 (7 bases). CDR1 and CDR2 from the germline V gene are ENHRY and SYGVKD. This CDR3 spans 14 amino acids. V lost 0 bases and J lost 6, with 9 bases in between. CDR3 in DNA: TGTGCCATCAGTGAGTCGCAGGGGGGCAATGAGCAGTTCTTC. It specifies CAISESQGGNEQFF.

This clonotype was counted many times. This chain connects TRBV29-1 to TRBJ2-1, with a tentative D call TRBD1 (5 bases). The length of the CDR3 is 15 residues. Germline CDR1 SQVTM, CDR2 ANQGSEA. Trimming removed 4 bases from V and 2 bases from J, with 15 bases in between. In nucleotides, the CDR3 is TGCAGCGTTGCGTCAGGGCCTGTCACCTACAATGAGCAGTTCTTC. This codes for CSVASGPVTYNEQFF.

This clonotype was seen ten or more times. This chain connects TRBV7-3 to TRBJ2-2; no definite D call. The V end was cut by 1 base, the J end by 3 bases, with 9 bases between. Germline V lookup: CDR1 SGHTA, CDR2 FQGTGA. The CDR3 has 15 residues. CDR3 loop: CASSLMGSDTGELFF. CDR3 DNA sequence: TGTGCCAGCAGCTTAATGGGATCGGACACCGGGGAGCTGTTTTTT.

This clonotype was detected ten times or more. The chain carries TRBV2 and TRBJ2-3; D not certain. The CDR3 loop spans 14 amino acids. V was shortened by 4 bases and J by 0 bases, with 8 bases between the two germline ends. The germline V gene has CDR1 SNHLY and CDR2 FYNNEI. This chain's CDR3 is CASSGRPSTDTQYF. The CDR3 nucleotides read TGTGCCAGCAGTGGTCGACCCAGCACAGATACGCAGTATTTT.

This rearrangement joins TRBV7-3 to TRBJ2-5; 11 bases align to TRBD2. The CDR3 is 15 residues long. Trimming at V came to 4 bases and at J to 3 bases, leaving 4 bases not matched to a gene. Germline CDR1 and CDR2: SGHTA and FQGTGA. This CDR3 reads CASSSGTSGEETQYF. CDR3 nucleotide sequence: TGTGCCAGCAGCTCCGGGACTAGCGGAGAAGAGACCCAGTACTTC. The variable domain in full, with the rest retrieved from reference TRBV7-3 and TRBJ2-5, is GAGVSQTPSNKVTEKGKYVELRCDPISGHTALYWYRQSLGQGPEFLIYFQGTGAADDSGLPNDRFFAVRPEGSVSTLKIQRTERGDSAVYLCASSSGTSGEETQYFGPGTRLLVL.

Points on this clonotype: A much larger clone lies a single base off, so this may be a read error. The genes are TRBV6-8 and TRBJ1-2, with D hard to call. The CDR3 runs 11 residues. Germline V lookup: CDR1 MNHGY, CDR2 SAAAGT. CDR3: CASGYSHGYTF. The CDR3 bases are TGTGCCAGCGGTTACTCCCATGGCTACACCTTC.

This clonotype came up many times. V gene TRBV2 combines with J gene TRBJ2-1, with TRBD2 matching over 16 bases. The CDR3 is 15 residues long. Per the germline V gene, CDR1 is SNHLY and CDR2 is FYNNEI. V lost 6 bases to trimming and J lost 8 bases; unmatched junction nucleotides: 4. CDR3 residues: CASSEGLAGGDEQFF. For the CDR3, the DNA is TGTGCCAGCAGCGAGGGACTAGCGGGAGGGGATGAGCAGTTCTTC.

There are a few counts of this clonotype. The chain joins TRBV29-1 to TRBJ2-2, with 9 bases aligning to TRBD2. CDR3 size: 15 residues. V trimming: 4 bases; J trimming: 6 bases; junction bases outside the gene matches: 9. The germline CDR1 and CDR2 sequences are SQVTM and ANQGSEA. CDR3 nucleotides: TGCAGCGTTGGAGGCGGGAGGGAAGTATCCGGGGAGCTGTTTTTT. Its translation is CSVGGGREVSGELFF.

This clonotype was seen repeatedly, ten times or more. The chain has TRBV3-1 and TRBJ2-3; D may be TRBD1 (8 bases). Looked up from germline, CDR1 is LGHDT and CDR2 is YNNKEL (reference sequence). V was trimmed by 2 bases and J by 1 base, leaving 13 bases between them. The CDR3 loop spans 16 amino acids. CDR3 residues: CASSQNRGGGTDTQYF. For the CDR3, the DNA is TGTGCCAGCAGCCAAAACAGGGGGGGGGGCACAGATACGCAGTATTTT.

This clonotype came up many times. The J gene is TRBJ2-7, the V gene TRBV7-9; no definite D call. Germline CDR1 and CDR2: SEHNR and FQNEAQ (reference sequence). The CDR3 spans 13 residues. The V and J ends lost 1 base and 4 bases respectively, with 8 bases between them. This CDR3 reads CASSLGSVYEQYF. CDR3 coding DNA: TGTGCCAGCAGCTTAGGGTCGGTGTACGAGCAGTACTTC.

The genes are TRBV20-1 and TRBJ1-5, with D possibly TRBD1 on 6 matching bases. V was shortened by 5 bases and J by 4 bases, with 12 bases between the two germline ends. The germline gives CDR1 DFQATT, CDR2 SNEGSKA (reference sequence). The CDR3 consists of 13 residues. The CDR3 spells CSAGRTGNQPQHF. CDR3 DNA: TGCAGTGCTGGTCGAACAGGGAATCAGCCCCAGCATTTT.

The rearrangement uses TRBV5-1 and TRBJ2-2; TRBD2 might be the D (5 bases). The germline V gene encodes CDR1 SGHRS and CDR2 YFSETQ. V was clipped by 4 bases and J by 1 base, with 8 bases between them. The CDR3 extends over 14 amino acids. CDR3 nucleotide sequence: TGCGCCAGCAGCGATACTAGGAACACCGGGGAGCTGTTTTTT. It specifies CASSDTRNTGELFF.

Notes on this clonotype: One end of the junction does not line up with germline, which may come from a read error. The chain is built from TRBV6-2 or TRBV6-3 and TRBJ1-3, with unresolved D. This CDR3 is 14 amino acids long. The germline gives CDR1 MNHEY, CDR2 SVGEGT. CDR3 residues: CASSYGQVGKTIYF. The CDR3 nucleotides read TGTGCCAGCAGTTACGGGCAGGTTGGAAAAACCATATATTTT.